Sequencing of this TCR beta chain was carried out in a study of T cell responses to AZD1222 COVID-19 vaccine. With regard to this clone: At one of its ends the junction is not consistent with the germline gene, which may arise from a read error.

The CDR3 runs to 17 residues. The germline V gene has CDR1 MDHEN and CDR2 SYDVKM. TCRdb keeps only in-frame clones here, not all; method: immunoSEQ multiplex PCR. In the table there are 120,000 to 150,000 clones, around nine tenths of which are singletons. The specimen comprised peripheral blood, sampled on day 0 of AZD1222 vaccination. The source of this sequence is an adult in good health. The rearrangement joins TRBV28 to TRBJ2-5, with 10 bases that match TRBD2. CDR3 in amino acids: CASSLWGSSGSGETQYF. In nucleotides, the CDR3 is TGTGCCAGCAGTCTATGGGGGTCTAGCGGGAGTGGAGAGACCCAGTACTTC.